The TCR beta chain described here comes from a study of CD4 T cells in relation to SARS-CoV-2 and coronaviruses. Findings and caveats of the study: Pre-pandemic and post-infection samples never came from the same donor. Roughly three fifths of donors had memory CD4+ clonotypes crossrecognizing SARS-CoV-2 and common cold coronavirus spike. Culture-expanded clones reflect memory recall rather than primary priming during culture.

Trimming at V came to 3 bases and at J to 2 bases, leaving 15 bases not matched to a gene. The CDR3 runs 19 residues. CDR1 and CDR2 from the germline V gene are LGHNA and YNFKEQ. Unexposed donor CD4+ T cells date from about 2010-2019, before the COVID-19 pandemic. This clone was counted only a few times. What it binds is unknown. Uncultured naive and memory CD4+ T cells supplied DNA for deep TCR-beta sequencing. The protocol was immunoSEQ multiplex PCR, while the TCRdb copy is restricted to in-frame clones and leaves out a portion. This sample has about 59,000 clones, with 80% to 90% found just once. The sample taken for sequencing was memory CD4+ T cells from PBMCs. The V call is TRBV4-2, the J call TRBJ2-4; TRBD2 agrees at 8 bases. This TCR was sampled from a human donor in good health. CDR3 amino acids: CASSQEGTSVTTTKNIQYF. The CDR3, as DNA: TGTGCCAGCAGCCAGGAAGGGACTAGTGTGACGACGACCAAAAACATTCAGTACTTC.